The 27 T cell receptor beta chains listed next were all sequenced from one sample in a study of blood T cells in healthy people across ages. Together with a sample-barcoded 5' primer, a J-beta primer mix was included in a second PCR lasting about 6 to 11 cycles. MiXCR, run by TCRdb on the 5' RACE reads, gives a single entry per CDR3 protein. The sample includes some 690,000 distinct CDR3 sequences, about a fifth of them seen just once. The specimen was blood. The source is an older man in good health.

The rearrangement links TRBV7-2 to TRBJ2-5; the D is unclear. The CDR3 is made up of 14 amino acids. In germline, CDR1 is SGHTA, CDR2 FQGNSA. V lost 5 bases, J lost 4 bases, and 14 bases lay in between. CDR3 nucleotide sequence: TGTGCCAGCAGCCGACGGCAGTCCGCAGAGACCCAGTACTTC. Protein sequence: CASSRRQSAETQYF.

CDR3 in amino acids: CASSRPEDTQYF. CDR3 coding DNA: TGTGCCAGTAGTCGACCTGAAGATACGCAGTATTTT. V gene TRBV19 combines with J gene TRBJ2-3; D unclear. The germline V and J ends were trimmed by 5 bases and 5 bases, with 8 bases remaining between them. The CDR3 has 12 residues. From germline, CDR1 is LNHDA and CDR2 SQIVND (reference sequence).

This sequence joins TRBV10-3 and TRBJ1-2; D is perhaps TRBD1 (6 bases). Germline CDR1 and CDR2: ENHRY and SYGVKD. Trimming pared 9 bases from V and 4 bases from J, leaving 9 bases between. The CDR3 extends over 11 amino acids. As DNA, the CDR3 is TGTGCCATTCAGGGGACCTATGGCTACACCTTC. Protein: CAIQGTYGYTF.

J is TRBJ2-5 and V is TRBV5-1, with D possibly being TRBD1 (6 bases). The J call could be wrong; TRBJ2-1 is a better fit for the DNA end. Germline CDR1 reads SGHRS; CDR2 reads YFSETQ. CDR3 length: 14 residues. The CDR3 here is CASSRQEGYNEQFF. The CDR3 DNA sequence: TGCGCCAGCAGCAGACAGGAAGGTTACAATGAGCAGTTCTTC.

This chain uses TRBV21-1 with TRBJ2-7. TRBV21-1 is shown as a pseudogene. The CDR3 runs 13 residues. This chain's CDR3 is CASKKEGNYEQYV. The CDR3 nucleotides are TGTGCCAGCAAAAAAGAAGGGAACTACGAGCAGTACGTC.

Points on this clonotype: Germline and junction disagree at one end, which may indicate a read error. The genes are TRBV29-1 and TRBJ1-1, with D maybe TRBD1 (6 bases). Germline V gives CDR1 SQVTM, CDR2 ANQGSEA. The CDR3 is 12 amino acids. The CDR3 DNA sequence: TGCAGCGTGTCCAGGGGAAACACCGAAGCTTTCTTT. Its translation is CSVSRGNTEAFF.

The gene calls are TRBV4-2 and TRBJ1-1; 7 bases agree with TRBD1. The germline V gene has CDR1 LGHNA and CDR2 YNFKEQ. The J segment lost 5 bases and the V segment lost 4 bases, leaving 19 bases of the junction unmatched. This CDR3 region has 18 residues. The CDR3 DNA follows: TGTGCCAGCAGCCTTTTCAGGGGGAAGCCCGCAGGTTGGACTGAAGCTTTCTTT. Its protein product is CASSLFRGKPAGWTEAFF.

This clonotype turned up a few times. The chain combines TRBV7-9 with TRBJ2-7, with D tentatively TRBD2 (6 bases). The CDR3 runs to 14 residues. Germline lookup yields CDR1 SEHNR and CDR2 FQNEAQ (reference sequence). V was pared by 4 bases and J by 0 bases, with 10 bases between. CDR3 residues: CASSSEGVSYEQYF. The CDR3, as DNA: TGTGCCAGCAGCTCGGAGGGAGTCTCCTACGAGCAGTACTTC.

The table lists this clonotype with a count of one. The chain joins TRBV6-4 to TRBJ2-3, with D possibly TRBD2 on 6 matching bases. This CDR3 contains 14 residues. CDR1 is MRHNA, CDR2 SNTAGT, per germline. Trimming took off 2 bases at V and 0 bases at J, with 6 bases between the two ends. The CDR3 sequence is CASSDGTSTDTQYF. The CDR3 DNA is TGTGCCAGCAGTGACGGGACTAGCACAGATACGCAGTATTTT.

This clonotype was counted ten times or more. The J gene is TRBJ1-2, the V gene TRBV7-9, with D perhaps matching TRBD1 (6 bases). CDR3 size: 14 residues. The germline V gene encodes CDR1 SEHNR and CDR2 FQNEAQ (reference sequence). The germline V and J ends were trimmed by 8 bases and 0 bases, with 13 bases remaining between them. The CDR3 protein is CASAIRGANYGYTF. CDR3 coding DNA: TGTGCCAGCGCCATAAGGGGGGCTAACTATGGCTACACCTTC.

The rearrangement links TRBV9 to TRBJ2-1, with 9 bases lining up with TRBD2. Trimming removed 2 bases from V and 4 bases from J; junction bases left unmatched: 10. Germline CDR1 is SGDLS and CDR2 is YYNGEE. The CDR3 extends over 17 amino acids. The CDR3, as DNA: TGTGCCAGCAGCGTCCGTCCCCTAGCGGGGTTTTACAATGAGCAGTTCTTC. Protein sequence: CASSVRPLAGFYNEQFF.

The chain has TRBV27 and TRBJ1-2, with no clear D. The germline V gene has CDR1 MNHEY and CDR2 SMNVEV (reference sequence). Trimming left V 3 bases short and J 8 bases short, with 19 bases between. The CDR3 is made up of 15 amino acids. CDR3: CASSFGPTAHRGYTF. CDR3 nucleotide sequence: TGTGCCAGCAGTTTTGGTCCGACGGCCCATAGAGGCTACACCTTC.

This clonotype was seen only a few times. The germline gene is not matched at one end of the junction; a read error may be the cause. V and J are TRBV7-9 and TRBJ1-4, with no clear D. The CDR3 loop spans 13 amino acids. The germline V gene encodes CDR1 SEHNR and CDR2 FQNEAQ (reference sequence). This chain's CDR3 is CAGSLSDFEKLFF. CDR3 DNA sequence: TGTGCCGGCAGCTTATCGGACTTTGAAAAACTGTTTTTT. The full variable domain, rest sourced from reference TRBV7-9 and TRBJ1-4, is DTGVSQNPRHKITKRGQNVTFRCDPISEHNRLYWYRQTLGQGPEFLTYFQNEAQLEKSRLLSDRFSAERPKGSFSTLEIQRTEQGDSAMYLCAGSLSDFEKLFFGSGTQLSVL.

The chain employs TRBV4-1 and TRBJ2-1; unclear D gene. The CDR3 is made up of 12 amino acids. V lost 0 bases to trimming and J lost 8 bases, with 5 bases between them. Per germline, CDR1 MGHRA and CDR2 YSYEKL. The CDR3 is CASSQDYDEQFF. DNA of the CDR3: TGCGCCAGCAGCCAAGATTACGATGAGCAGTTCTTC.

This clonotype has just a few counts. The V call is TRBV7-9, the J call TRBJ2-5, with 7 bases matching TRBD1. Germline assignment: CDR1 SEHNR and CDR2 FQNEAQ (reference sequence). The trim removed 4 bases at V and 13 bases at J, leaving 15 bases unmatched. The CDR3 is 14 residues long. For the CDR3, the DNA is TGTGCCAGCAGCTCCCGGGACAGATATTCAATCGGGTACTTC. Protein sequence: CASSSRDRYSIGYF.

With respect to this clonotype: At one end, the junction sequence differs from germline, possibly due to a read error. The chain is built from TRBV29-1 and TRBJ1-2; 7 bases map to TRBD1. Germline CDR1 and CDR2: SQVTM and ANQGSEA. This CDR3 comprises 10 residues. The CDR3 coding sequence is TGCACCGTTGACAGGGATGGCTACACCTTC. Its protein is CTVDRDGYTF.

This clonotype was recorded a few times. The chain combines TRBV6-2 or TRBV6-3 with TRBJ2-3; D possibly corresponds to TRBD1 (6 bases). This CDR3 has 13 amino acids. Deletions cut 6 bases from V and 6 bases from J, with 13 bases between. The V gene's germline CDR1 is MNHEY and CDR2 SVGEGT. CDR3 in amino acids: CASRPQGWDTQYF. CDR3 nucleotide sequence: TGTGCCAGCAGGCCACAGGGATGGGATACGCAGTATTTT.

This clonotype was seen a few times. A junction boundary mismatches the germline segment, possibly from a read error. J is TRBJ2-1 and V is TRBV5-1, with 7 bases aligning to TRBD2. Germline lookup yields CDR1 SGHRS and CDR2 YFSETQ. This CDR3 has 15 amino acids. The CDR3 spells CARRSGGSQYNEQFF. Written as DNA, the CDR3 is TGCGCCCGCAGATCCGGGGGGTCTCAATACAATGAGCAGTTCTTC. The full variable domain, its missing parts supplied by reference TRBV5-1 and TRBJ2-1, is KAGVTQTPRYLIKTRGQQVTLSCSPISGHRSVSWYQQTPGQGLQFLFEYFSETQRNKGNFPGRFSGRQFSNSRSEMNVSTLELGDSALYLCARRSGGSQYNEQFFGPGTRLTVL.

This clonotype was picked up a small number of times. The chain links TRBV20-1 to TRBJ1-2; possibly TRBD1 for D (5 bases). The CDR3 has 15 amino acids. Germline CDR1 DFQATT, CDR2 SNEGSKA (reference sequence). V gave up 0 bases and J gave up 1 base, with 12 bases separating them. The CDR3 sequence: CSARDTRTLNYGYTF. The CDR3 DNA sequence: TGCAGTGCTAGAGATACTAGGACACTTAACTATGGCTACACCTTC.

The chain recombines TRBV19 with TRBJ2-7, with 7 bases aligning to TRBD1. Germline V gene sequence: CDR1 LNHDA, CDR2 SQIVND (reference sequence). The CDR3 is 14 residues long. The trim removed 5 bases at V and 2 bases at J, leaving 6 bases unmatched. The CDR3 region has the DNA TGTGCCAGTAGTGTACCCGGGACAGCCTACGAGCAGTACTTC. This sequence encodes CASSVPGTAYEQYF. Variable domain in full (rest from reference TRBV19 and TRBJ2-7): DGGITQSPKYLFRKEGQNVTLSCEQNLNHDAMYWYRQDPGQGLRLIYYSQIVNDFQKGDIAEGYSVSREKKESFPLTVTSAQKNPTAFYLCASSVPGTAYEQYFGPGTRLTVT.

The J gene is TRBJ2-5, the V gene TRBV12-3 or TRBV12-4, with D possibly TRBD2 on 6 matching bases. Trimming took 9 bases from V and 0 from J, leaving 11 bases between them. The CDR3 is 13 amino acids. CDR3 protein: CASAGYNQETQYF. As DNA, the CDR3 is TGTGCCAGTGCGGGGTACAACCAAGAGACCCAGTACTTC.

This clonotype was counted only a few times. This chain joins TRBV9 and TRBJ2-1, with D maybe TRBD1 (6 bases). V lost 3 bases to trimming and J lost 10 bases, with 17 bases between them. The CDR3 contains 14 residues. CDR1 and CDR2 from the germline V gene are SGDLS and YYNGEE. DNA of the CDR3: TGTGCCAGCAGCGAAAGGACAGACTATAGGGAGCAGTTCTTC. Its protein is CASSERTDYREQFF.

This clonotype occurred a few times. The chain recombines TRBV12-3 or TRBV12-4 with TRBJ1-4, with TRBD1 identical over 7 bases. V trimming: 5 bases; J trimming: 0 bases; junction bases outside the gene matches: 3. This CDR3 spans 15 amino acids. CDR3 protein: CASSRTGATNEKLFF. CDR3 nucleotide sequence: TGTGCCAGCAGTCGAACAGGGGCAACTAATGAAAAACTGTTTTTT.

This chain connects TRBV27 to TRBJ1-5; 9 positions agree with TRBD1. This CDR3 contains 14 residues. With 5 bases clipped from V and 7 bases from J, the junction kept 6 bases outside the gene matches. From germline, CDR1 is MNHEY and CDR2 SMNVEV (reference sequence). CDR3 protein: CASSPTGGWQPQHF. In DNA form, the CDR3 reads TGTGCCAGCAGTCCGACAGGGGGATGGCAGCCCCAGCATTTT.

The chain uses TRBV19 and TRBJ1-5; 9 nucleotides agree with TRBD1. After removal of 5 bases from V and 7 bases from J, the junction contained 6 bases not matched to a gene. This CDR3 is built from 14 residues. Looked up from germline, CDR1 is LNHDA and CDR2 is SQIVND (reference sequence). CDR3 nucleotides: TGTGCCAGTAGTTACACAGGGGGCAGGCAGCCCCAGCATTTT. It yields the protein CASSYTGGRQPQHF.

The rearrangement joins TRBV12-3 or TRBV12-4 to TRBJ1-2; D remains unclear. The length of the CDR3 is 15 residues. Between the trimmed V and J ends, which lost 6 bases and 3 bases, there was a span of 17 bases. The CDR3 DNA reads as TGTGCCAGCAGCCAAGGGCCCCGGGGTGACTATGGCTACACCTTC. Amino acid sequence: CASSQGPRGDYGYTF.

The rearrangement joins TRBV6-1 to TRBJ2-5; D unresolved. This CDR3 is built from 13 residues. From germline, CDR1 is MNHNS and CDR2 SASEGT. Trimming removed 7 bases from V and 4 bases from J, with 13 bases in between. CDR3 in amino acids: CASIPWSRETQYF. CDR3 DNA sequence: TGTGCCAGCATCCCCTGGAGTCGAGAGACCCAGTACTTC.